Below, 17 T cell receptor beta chains from the same sample are listed, as sequenced in a study of monozygotic twins with inflammatory bowel disease. Using the 5' RACE reads, TCRdb records one entry per CDR3 protein without DNA. The sample table sets out 150,000 to 200,000 distinct CDR3 sequences. The specimen sequenced was blood. Receptors originate from a human donor with ulcerative colitis or Crohn's disease, or a healthy co-twin of an affected twin (not recorded which).

The J gene is TRBJ2-2, the V gene TRBV20-1; TCRdb proposes TRBD2, but this gene call is untestable without DNA. This CDR3 spans 13 amino acids. CDR1 is DFQATT and CDR2 is SNEGSKA in the germline V gene (reference sequence). The CDR3 sequence: CSARWRDAGELFF.

This sequence joins TRBV15 and TRBJ2-3; the D call from TCRdb, TRBD2, cannot be confirmed without DNA. Germline CDR1 LNHNV, CDR2 YYDKDF (reference sequence). The length of the CDR3 is 16 residues. CDR3 amino acids: CATSRPPAGGGNTQYF.

The rearrangement joins TRBV19 to TRBJ2-1; as DNA is missing, the TRBD2 call by TCRdb cannot be tested. Germline V lookup: CDR1 LNHDA, CDR2 SQIVND (reference sequence). The CDR3 runs to 14 residues. The CDR3 loop is CASSTGLAGNEQFF.

The rearrangement joins TRBV12-3 or TRBV12-4 to TRBJ1-2; TCRdb lists TRBD1, though no DNA is available to test this call. This CDR3 contains 12 residues. The CDR3 reads CASSYRDRDYTF.

V usage is TRBV3-1 and J usage is TRBJ2-2; absent DNA, TCRdb's TRBD1 call cannot be checked. CDR3 length: 15 residues. CDR1 is LGHDT and CDR2 is YNNKEL in the germline V gene (reference sequence). The CDR3 reads CASSHLNGGTGELFF.

The chain has TRBV5-1 and TRBJ2-3; TCRdb's D call, TRBD1, is unchecked because there is no DNA. The germline V gene encodes CDR1 SGHRS and CDR2 YFSETQ. The CDR3 spans 15 residues. The CDR3 is CASSLVGTGEDTQYF.

The chain links TRBV18 to TRBJ2-3; TCRdb calls TRBD1, which cannot be checked without DNA. CDR3 size: 14 residues. Per the germline V gene, CDR1 is KGHSH and CDR2 is LQKENI. CDR3: CASSPPGSTDTQYF.

V is TRBV7-2 and J is TRBJ1-2; lacking DNA, the TRBD1 call made by TCRdb goes unchecked. The CDR3 is 15 residues long. Germline CDR1 SGHTA, CDR2 FQGNSA. Here the CDR3 reads CASSLAPGQGIGYTF.

The chain is built from TRBV6-5 and TRBJ2-3; TCRdb's D call, TRBD1, is unchecked because there is no DNA. The CDR3 sequence is 17 residues long. Germline CDR1 and CDR2: MNHEY and SVGAGI. The CDR3 spells CASSYGGQGVGSHTQYF.

The V gene is TRBV27, the J gene TRBJ2-7; TCRdb outputs TRBD1, but without DNA this stays unchecked. Germline CDR1 MNHEY, CDR2 SMNVEV (reference sequence). CDR3 length: 14 residues. CDR3 amino acids: CAGSFSGASYEQYF.

This sequence joins TRBV18 and TRBJ2-5; with no DNA, the TCRdb D assignment of TRBD1 cannot be verified. Germline-derived CDR1 and CDR2 are KGHSH and LQKENI. The CDR3 extends over 14 amino acids. CDR3 sequence: CASSPGGSRGDQYF.

This clonotype ranks as medium-sized in terms of frequency. The genes are TRBV7-6 and TRBJ2-3. Germline CDR1 reads SGHVS; CDR2 reads FNYEAQ. This CDR3 is 16 amino acids long. The CDR3 sequence is CASSHRLAGGTDTQYF.

This chain uses TRBV7-2 with TRBJ1-3; TCRdb outputs TRBD1, but without DNA this stays unchecked. This CDR3 has 17 residues. The V gene's germline CDR1 is SGHTA and CDR2 FQGNSA. The CDR3 loop is CASSLVGGGFSGNTIYF.

The V and J genes are TRBV15 and TRBJ2-7; the D call of TRBD2 rests on TCRdb alone, since no DNA is present to check it. The CDR3 is 15 residues long. The germline V gene has CDR1 LNHNV and CDR2 YYDKDF (reference sequence). The CDR3 protein is CATSRGRLAQYEQYF.

The chain has TRBV5-6 and TRBJ2-2; checking the TCRdb D call of TRBD2 is not possible without DNA. Germline CDR1 reads SGHDT; CDR2 reads YYEEEE. This CDR3 comprises 17 residues. The CDR3 region is CASSLGPGLADTGELFF.

Measured by frequency, this clonotype is medium-sized. The chain combines TRBV20-1 with TRBJ2-1; TCRdb selects TRBD2, and the lack of DNA leaves this call unchecked. The germline gives CDR1 DFQATT, CDR2 SNEGSKA (reference sequence). This CDR3 region has 15 residues. CDR3 protein: CSAIDGGAGYNEQFF.

V and J are TRBV19 and TRBJ2-2; with no DNA, the TCRdb D assignment of TRBD2 cannot be verified. The CDR3 sequence is 17 residues long. Germline V gene sequence: CDR1 LNHDA, CDR2 SQIVND (reference sequence). CDR3 sequence: CASSPGLAGTGTGELFF.